Included here is one TCR beta chain sequence, with context. Its antigen is undetermined. Produced via immunoSEQ multiplex PCR; TCRdb's table is partial and in-frame only. This table holds approximately 46,000 clones, under 85% found once. The data originate from a study of memory CD4+ T cells and cytomegalovirus serostatus. Study at large: This sample comes from healthy Belgian adults, eight or nine CMV seropositive, 24 seronegative.

Single viable CD3+CD4+CD8-CD45RO+ cells were sorted as the memory CD4+ T cells. Serostatus was set by detecting CMV pp150, pp28, p38, p52 IgG. Overall study findings and caveats: Suggested: most of the CMV-linked TCR signature lies in CD4+ memory cells.

Sequenced sample: memory CD4+ T cells from blood. This TCR came from an adult in good health and CMV-seronegative.

CDR3 protein: CASKDRGSGNIQYF. CDR3 DNA: TGTGCCAGCAAAGACAGGGGCTCGGGAAACATTCAGTACTTC. J is TRBJ2-4 and V is TRBV7-2, with 8 bases fitting TRBD1. The germline V gene encodes CDR1 SGHTA and CDR2 FQGNSA. The CDR3 contains 14 residues. The J segment lost 6 bases and the V segment lost 7 bases, leaving 8 bases of the junction unmatched.